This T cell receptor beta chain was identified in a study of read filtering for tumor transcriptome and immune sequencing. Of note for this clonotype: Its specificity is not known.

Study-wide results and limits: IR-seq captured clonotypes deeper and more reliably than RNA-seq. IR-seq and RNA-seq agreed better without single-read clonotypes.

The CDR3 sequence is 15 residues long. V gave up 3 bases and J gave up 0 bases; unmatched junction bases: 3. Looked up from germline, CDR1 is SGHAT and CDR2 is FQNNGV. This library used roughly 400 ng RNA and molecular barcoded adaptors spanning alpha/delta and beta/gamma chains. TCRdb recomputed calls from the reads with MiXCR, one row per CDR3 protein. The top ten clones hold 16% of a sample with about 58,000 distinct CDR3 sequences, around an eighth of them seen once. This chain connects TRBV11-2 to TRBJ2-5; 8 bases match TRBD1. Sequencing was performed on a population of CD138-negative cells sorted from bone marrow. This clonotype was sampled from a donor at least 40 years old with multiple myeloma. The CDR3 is CASSFNRGYQETQYF. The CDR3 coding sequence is TGTGCCAGCAGCTTTAACAGGGGGTACCAAGAGACCCAGTACTTC.